The clone carrying this T cell receptor beta chain was detected many times. These data originate in a study of molecular identifiers for immune sequencing clone quantification. Germline CDR1 SGHDN, CDR2 FVKESK. J gave up 4 bases and V 3 bases, and 7 bases lay outside the gene matches. CDR3 length: 16 residues. With listed TCR primers and previously described methods, bulk TCR libraries were prepared. TCRdb independently ran MiXCR on the PCR reads; one entry per CDR3 protein. The sample consists of a few hundred thousand distinct CDR3 sequences, around 23% of them appearing once. The chain couples TRBV14 to TRBJ1-5, with 9 nucleotides matching TRBD1. The receptor was derived from a human donor in good health. Some libraries in this study had Jurkat cell RNA spiked in. Sequenced: naive CD8+ T cells from blood, with Jurkat cell RNA spiked in. Subset: FACS-sorted CD8+CD4-CCR7+CD45RA+ naive T cells. Here the CDR3 DNA reads TGTGCCAGCAGCCACCGGGACAGGGTGAAAAATCAGCCCCAGCATTTT. This gives the protein CASSHRDRVKNQPQHF.